The entry below gives a single T cell receptor beta chain sequence along with its context. Its antigen is as yet unknown. Some clones are missing from TCRdb's copy, which holds only in-frame ones; the method was immunoSEQ multiplex PCR. The data hold around 65,000 clones, with 75% to 90% observed a single time. Trimming removed 1 base from V and 5 bases from J; junction bases left unmatched: 12. Germline-derived CDR1 and CDR2 are SGHTA and FQGNSA. The CDR3 has 17 residues. This sample is drawn from a study of a mutant IDH1 vaccine in newly diagnosed glioma. Overall study: Either 4-6 weeks after radiotherapy alone or alongside temozolomide, vaccination was begun.

Time point meaning: week 47, end of study. Doses consisted of 300 ug of mutant IDH1 20-mer peptide each, paired with topical imiquimod. During weeks 1, 3, 5, 7, 11, 15, 19 and 23, patients received eight vaccinations. Newly diagnosed WHO grade 3 or 4 IDH1-mutant, ATRX-lost astrocytomas were identified in the donors. Specimen: PBMCs, collected from a glioma patient whose treatment included an IDH1 peptide vaccine. This TCR derives from a man aged 25 to 40 with glioma. The chain couples TRBV7-2 to TRBJ2-5; 8 nucleotides match TRBD2. The CDR3 DNA sequence: TGTGCCAGCAGCTTAGTAGGACTAGCCGAACGCCAGGAGACCCAGTACTTC. Protein sequence: CASSLVGLAERQETQYF.